Given below is one T cell receptor (beta chain) in context. CDR3 length equals 16 residues. Per the germline V gene, CDR1 is SGHDN and CDR2 is FVKESK. V lost 6 bases to trimming and J lost 1 base; unmatched junction nucleotides: 8. Method: immunoSEQ multiplex PCR; TCRdb's copy keeps in-frame clones and lacks some. The sample yields around 250,000 clones, around four fifths seen once. The source of the sample is a study of blood T cell repertoires in COVID-19. The sequencing sample was made of peripheral blood. The source is a man older than 75 with acute or convalescent COVID-19. The chain is built from TRBV14 and TRBJ2-7, with 11 bases aligning to TRBD2. This CDR3 is CASRTSGTSGSYEQYF. The CDR3 coding sequence is TGTGCCAGCAGAACAAGCGGGACTAGCGGTTCCTACGAGCAGTACTTC.